This entry lists 2 T cell receptor beta chains sequenced from one sample in a study of T cell responses to AZD1222 COVID-19 vaccine. Profiling relied on immunoSEQ multiplex PCR, and the TCRdb table lists in-frame clones only, not all of them. The repertoire consists of about 140,000 clones, with roughly 90% occurring once and the leading ten covering 3% to 3.5%. This specimen consisted of peripheral blood, obtained on day 0 of AZD1222 vaccination. Source of these receptors: an adult in good health.

This chain joins TRBV6-2 or TRBV6-3 and TRBJ2-7; TRBD2 aligns across 11 bases. The CDR3 is 16 residues long. V dropped 6 bases and J dropped 0; count of bases not matched to a gene: 7. Germline V lookup: CDR1 MNHEY, CDR2 SVGEGT. CDR3 residues: CASSRRLAGSSYEQYF. In DNA form, the CDR3 reads TGTGCCAGCAGCCGTCGACTAGCGGGGAGCTCCTACGAGCAGTACTTC.

The rearrangement links TRBV6-5 to TRBJ1-2; 11 positions match TRBD1. Germline V lookup: CDR1 MNHEY, CDR2 SVGAGI. The junction had 7 bases not matched to a gene; V was cut back by 5 bases and J by 8 bases. The CDR3 is 14 amino acids. The CDR3 region is CASSTPGTGGGYTF. In DNA form, the CDR3 reads TGTGCCAGCAGTACACCCGGGACAGGGGGAGGCTACACCTTC.